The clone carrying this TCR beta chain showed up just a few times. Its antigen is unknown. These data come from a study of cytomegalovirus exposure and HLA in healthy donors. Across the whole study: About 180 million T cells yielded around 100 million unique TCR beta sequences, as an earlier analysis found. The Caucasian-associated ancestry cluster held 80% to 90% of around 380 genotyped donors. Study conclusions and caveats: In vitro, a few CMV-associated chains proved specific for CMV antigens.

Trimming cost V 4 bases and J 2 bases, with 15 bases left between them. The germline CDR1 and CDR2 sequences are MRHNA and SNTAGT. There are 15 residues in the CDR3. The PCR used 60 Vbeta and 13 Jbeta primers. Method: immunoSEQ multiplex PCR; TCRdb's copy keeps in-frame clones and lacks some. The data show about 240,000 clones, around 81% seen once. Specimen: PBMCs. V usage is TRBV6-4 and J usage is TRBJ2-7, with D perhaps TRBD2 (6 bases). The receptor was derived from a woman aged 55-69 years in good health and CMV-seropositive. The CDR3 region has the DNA TGTGCCAGCAGTGGGGGACTCTCAAAGCCCTACGAGCAGTACTTC. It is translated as CASSGGLSKPYEQYF.